This TCR beta chain was observed in a study of blood T cell repertoires in COVID-19. About the research overall: PBMCs, B-cell-depleted T cells, or T cells were the source of the cDNA or gDNA that made up the material.

The CDR3 covers 11 residues. The germline V gene encodes CDR1 MDHEN and CDR2 SYDVKM. The V gene end was trimmed by 6 bases and the J gene end by 10 bases; junction bases not matched to a gene: 3. Per the study methods: Estimated nucleated cell counts came from reference gene primer amplification. This table comes from immunoSEQ multiplex PCR, and its TCRdb copy is limited to in-frame clones, with some not included. D and trimming were read from the DNA, whereas the V and J calls and clone size are those reported in that table. The sample yields a few hundred thousand clones, around 81% seen once. The TCR originated in a man aged 25 to 45 with acute COVID-19. Material for sequencing was PBMCs or T cells enriched from blood (not recorded which). This sequence joins TRBV28 and TRBJ2-1; 7 positions match TRBD2. DNA of the CDR3: TGTGCCAGCAGATATAGCGGGGAGCAGTTCTTC. As protein: CASRYSGEQFF.